These T cell receptor beta chains were read from a single sample in a study of siplizumab effects on memory and regulatory T cells. Measured with immunoSEQ multiplex PCR; TCRdb has only the in-frame clones, and not every one. The sample consists of fewer than 9,500 clones, roughly three quarters of them appearing once. The sample consisted of effector memory CD8+ T cells sorted from blood. These receptors all come from a human donor in good health. Both conserved end residues are part of each CDR3. Fields, in order: D gene, J gene, clone size, V gene, CDR3 length, CDR3 protein, CDR3 DNA. The D gene is left open where the match is weak. Size values are once, few and many counts, or a class for expanded clones, and some rows have none.

D gene: NA
J gene: TRBJ2-4
clone size: NA
V gene: TRBV27
CDR3 length: 14
CDR3 protein: CASSFSGGSSIQYF
CDR3 DNA: TGTGCCAGCAGTTTTTCAGGAGGCTCGTCCATTCAGTACTTC

D gene: NA
J gene: TRBJ2-1
clone size: NA
V gene: TRBV27
CDR3 length: 13
CDR3 protein: CASHRPTGNEQFF
CDR3 DNA: TGTGCCAGCCACCGACCGACTGGCAATGAGCAGTTCTTC

D gene: TRBD1
J gene: TRBJ1-5
clone size: NA
V gene: TRBV5-6
CDR3 length: 14
CDR3 protein: CASSPGQGFQPQHF
CDR3 DNA: TGTGCCAGCAGCCCTGGACAGGGGTTCCAGCCCCAGCATTTT

D gene: NA
J gene: TRBJ2-2
clone size: few
V gene: TRBV6-5
CDR3 length: 14
CDR3 protein: CASHDRREAGELFF
CDR3 DNA: TGTGCCAGCCACGACAGGCGTGAAGCCGGGGAGCTGTTTTTT

D gene: TRBD1
J gene: TRBJ2-7
clone size: few
V gene: TRBV6-1
CDR3 length: 15
CDR3 protein: CASAMGQGEGHEQYF
CDR3 DNA: TGTGCCAGCGCAATGGGACAGGGGGAAGGCCACGAGCAGTACTTC

D gene: NA
J gene: TRBJ1-1
clone size: NA
V gene: TRBV6-6
CDR3 length: 13
CDR3 protein: CASSGDHNTEAFF
CDR3 DNA: TGTGCCAGCAGTGGAGATCACAACACTGAAGCTTTCTTT

D gene: TRBD1
J gene: TRBJ2-7
clone size: NA
V gene: TRBV6-4
CDR3 length: 13
CDR3 protein: CASSLGQDYEQYF
CDR3 DNA: TGTGCCAGCAGTTTGGGACAGGACTACGAGCAGTACTTC

D gene: TRBD1
J gene: TRBJ2-3
clone size: NA
V gene: TRBV29-1
CDR3 length: 15
CDR3 protein: CSVEGGQGASDTQYF
CDR3 DNA: TGCAGCGTTGAAGGGGGACAGGGAGCCTCAGATACGCAGTATTTT

D gene: NA
J gene: TRBJ2-7
clone size: NA
V gene: TRBV7-9
CDR3 length: 13
CDR3 protein: CASSLGLSYEQYF
CDR3 DNA: TGTGCCAGCAGCTTAGGACTTTCCTACGAGCAGTACTTC

D gene: NA
J gene: TRBJ1-2
clone size: NA
V gene: TRBV30
CDR3 length: 14
CDR3 protein: CAWTWEDGYYGYTF
CDR3 DNA: TGTGCCTGGACTTGGGAGGATGGGTACTATGGCTACACCTTC

D gene: NA
J gene: TRBJ2-2
clone size: NA
V gene: TRBV6-1
CDR3 length: 14
CDR3 protein: CASSPLGDTGELFF
CDR3 DNA: TGTGCCAGCAGCCCCTTAGGTGACACCGGGGAGCTGTTTTTT

D gene: NA
J gene: TRBJ1-3
clone size: NA
V gene: TRBV15
CDR3 length: 15
CDR3 protein: CATSREPEPGNTIYF
CDR3 DNA: TGTGCCACCAGCAGAGAACCCGAGCCTGGAAACACCATATATTTT

D gene: NA
J gene: TRBJ1-4
clone size: NA
V gene: TRBV19
CDR3 length: 12
CDR3 protein: CASSLSNEKLFF
CDR3 DNA: TGTGCCAGTAGTTTGTCAAATGAAAAACTGTTTTTT

D gene: NA
J gene: TRBJ2-2
clone size: large
V gene: TRBV4-1
CDR3 length: 11
CDR3 protein: CASKGSGELFF
CDR3 DNA: TGCGCCAGCAAAGGGAGCGGGGAGCTGTTTTTT